A single sample is the source of the 13 T cell receptor beta chains below, sequenced in a study of cytomegalovirus exposure and HLA in healthy donors. The PCR ran on 60 Vbeta and 13 Jbeta primers. Libraries were prepared by immunoSEQ multiplex PCR; TCRdb keeps only in-frame clonotypes and omits some of them. The data show over 150,000 clones, roughly four fifths seen once. Sequencing input: PBMCs. These receptor sequences come from a man aged 50 or older in good health and CMV-seronegative.

The chain links TRBV6-6 to TRBJ1-5; weak D call: TRBD1 (5 bases). CDR3 length equals 13 residues. V gave up 8 bases and J gave up 2 bases, with 10 bases separating them. Germline V lookup: CDR1 MNHNY, CDR2 SVGAGI (reference sequence). CDR3 bases: TGTGCCAGCCTATTAGGGGGCAATCAGCCCCAGCATTTT. It specifies CASLLGGNQPQHF.

The rearrangement joins TRBV6-1 to TRBJ2-1; 9 bases fit TRBD1. This CDR3 contains 15 residues. Germline V gives CDR1 MNHNS, CDR2 SASEGT. The V gene end was trimmed by 5 bases and the J gene end by 4 bases; junction bases not matched to a gene: 6. As DNA, the CDR3 is TGTGCCAGCAGTTCGGACAGGGGTCGGTACAATGAGCAGTTCTTC. Its protein is CASSSDRGRYNEQFF.

The gene calls are TRBV6-6 and TRBJ2-1, with TRBD2 as a possible D gene (5 bases). CDR3 length: 15 residues. The V end lost 10 bases, the J end lost 1 base, and 17 bases lay between the germline ends. Germline CDR1 and CDR2: MNHNY and SVGAGI (reference sequence). CDR3 loop: CATATGTSSYNEQFF. CDR3 nucleotides: TGTGCCACCGCAACCGGAACTAGTTCCTACAATGAGCAGTTCTTC.

V is TRBV28 and J is TRBJ1-1; TRBD1 agrees at 7 bases. The germline gives CDR1 MDHEN, CDR2 SYDVKM. Trimming cost V 6 bases and J 2 bases; bases outside gene matches: 6. This CDR3 has 14 amino acids. CDR3 sequence reads: CASSPGTVNTEAFF. The CDR3 DNA is TGTGCCAGCAGCCCCGGGACAGTAAACACTGAAGCTTTCTTT.

The CDR3: CASSYDRTYNSPLHF. CDR3 nucleotides: TGTGCCAGCAGTTACGACAGGACCTATAATTCACCCCTCCACTTT. This rearrangement joins TRBV6-5 to TRBJ1-6; perhaps TRBD1 as D (6 bases). This CDR3 spans 15 amino acids. The germline gives CDR1 MNHEY, CDR2 SVGAGI. The V gene lost 2 bases and the J gene lost 2 bases, with 7 bases spanning the gap.

V usage is TRBV6-5 and J usage is TRBJ2-7, with 9 bases aligning to TRBD1. The length of the CDR3 is 14 residues. Per germline, CDR1 MNHEY and CDR2 SVGAGI. V lost 5 bases and J lost 4; bases outside the gene matches: 6. The chain's CDR3 is CASSTTGGEYEQYF. The CDR3 nucleotides read TGTGCCAGCAGTACTACAGGGGGCGAGTACGAGCAGTACTTC.

This clone has a single count. The chain joins TRBV7-2 to TRBJ2-3; TRBD2 aligns across 7 bases. Germline V gives CDR1 SGHTA, CDR2 FQGNSA. This CDR3 has 16 amino acids. V trimming: 1 base; J trimming: 4 bases; junction bases outside the gene matches: 8. CDR3 nucleotide sequence: TGTGCCAGCAGCTTAGGAGCGGGAAAGAAGGCAGATACGCAGTATTTT. Protein: CASSLGAGKKADTQYF.

This rearrangement joins TRBV9 to TRBJ2-7; 8 nucleotides align to TRBD1. Germline V gene sequence: CDR1 SGDLS, CDR2 YYNGEE. The CDR3 length is 15 residues. J was trimmed by 3 bases and V by 3 bases; bases with no gene match: 8. The DNA for the CDR3 is TGTGCCAGCAGCGGAGGGACAGGACCACTCTACGAGCAGTACTTC. Its translation: CASSGGTGPLYEQYF.

The rearrangement joins TRBV5-1 to TRBJ1-1; D is possibly TRBD1 (5 bases). With 0 bases removed from V and 7 bases from J, the gap between germline ends came to 7 bases. There are 12 residues in the CDR3. Germline CDR1 and CDR2: SGHRS and YFSETQ. The CDR3 sequence is CASSLVGDEAFF. DNA of the CDR3: TGCGCCAGCAGCTTGGTAGGGGATGAAGCTTTCTTT.

V usage is TRBV2 and J usage is TRBJ2-7, with TRBD1 matching 10 bases. V trimming: 8 bases; J trimming: 6 bases; junction bases outside the gene matches: 4. Germline CDR1 SNHLY, CDR2 FYNNEI. This CDR3 region has 12 residues. This CDR3 reads CASSRDRGEQYF. CDR3 DNA: TGTGCCAGCTCCCGGGACAGGGGCGAGCAGTACTTC.

In DNA, the CDR3 is TGTGCCAGCAGCCGCGCTATTACAGGGCGACCGGCGTTCTTC. This translates into CASSRAITGRPAFF. This rearrangement joins TRBV7-9 to TRBJ2-1, with D perhaps TRBD1 (6 bases). Per the germline V gene, CDR1 is SEHNR and CDR2 is FQNEAQ (reference sequence). This CDR3 contains 14 residues. V was pared by 5 bases and J by 15 bases, with 23 bases between. Together with reference TRBV7-9 and TRBJ2-1, the CDR3 gives the full variable domain: DTGVSQNPRHKITKRGQNVTFRCDPISEHNRLYWYRQTLGQGPEFLTYFQNEAQLEKSRLLSDRFSAERPKGSFSTLEIQRTEQGDSAMYLCASSRAITGRPAFFGPGTRLTVL.

V usage is TRBV9 and J usage is TRBJ1-3, with D possibly TRBD1 on 5 matching bases. Germline V gene data show CDR1 as SGDLS and CDR2 as YYNGEE. V shed 7 bases and J shed 4 bases, with 18 bases lying between them. This CDR3 is 15 amino acids long. The CDR3 region is CASSRYPGVGNTIYF. DNA for the CDR3: TGTGCCAGCTCTAGATATCCGGGGGTCGGAAACACCATATATTTT.

The chain carries TRBV5-5 and TRBJ2-1, with D tentatively TRBD2 (5 bases). Germline loops: CDR1 SGHKS, CDR2 YYEKEE (reference sequence). The CDR3 loop spans 15 amino acids. The germline V and J ends were trimmed by 3 bases and 7 bases, with 17 bases remaining between them. The CDR3 DNA reads TGTGCCAGCAGCTGGGGATTTCGGGAATGGAATGAGCAGTTCTTC. Its translation: CASSWGFREWNEQFF.